This T cell receptor (beta chain) was captured by sequencing in a study of blood T cell repertoires in COVID-19. For the study at large: The study drew acute and convalescent COVID-19 samples from the United States, Italy and Spain.

Seattle-derived patients entered the study during active infection and were followed longitudinally. This table comes from immunoSEQ multiplex PCR, and its TCRdb copy is limited to in-frame clones, with some not included. The sample has around 270,000 clones; 80% to 95% are singletons. The source of this sequence is a person under 30 with COVID-19, enrolled during active disease. What was sequenced was peripheral blood.

CDR3 region: CASGSGQGTNTEAFF. CDR3 DNA sequence: TGTGCTAGTGGTTCGGGACAGGGGACGAACACTGAAGCTTTCTTT. This sequence joins TRBV12-5 and TRBJ1-1, with TRBD1 matching over 10 bases. Germline V lookup: CDR1 LGHNT, CDR2 FRNRAP. The junction had 3 bases not matched to a gene; V was cut back by 4 bases and J by 1 base. The CDR3 covers 15 residues. Based on the CDR3 plus reference TRBV12-5 and TRBJ1-1, the full variable domain is DARVTQTPRHKVTEMGQEVTMRCQPILGHNTVFWYRQTMMQGLELLAYFRNRAPLDDSGMPKDRFSAEMPDATLATLKIQPSEPRDSAVYFCASGSGQGTNTEAFFGQGTRLTVV.